Presented here are 8 T cell receptor beta chains from one specimen sequenced in a study of multiple sclerosis patients with progressive multifocal leukoencephalopathy. The method was immunoSEQ multiplex PCR; TCRdb's version includes in-frame clones alone and lacks a portion of them. In the table there are roughly 34,000 clones, more than 85% of which are singletons. Time point of the sample: time of PML onset. The specimen was PBMCs, collected from a patient treated with natalizumab. The origin of the receptors is a human donor with progressive multifocal leukoencephalopathy.

The chain has TRBV5-4 and TRBJ2-7; D is undetermined. V was cut by 0 bases and J by 2 bases, with 12 bases left in between. Germline V gene lookup returns CDR1 SGHNT and CDR2 YYREEE (reference sequence). The CDR3 has 15 residues. CDR3 amino acids: CASSLAPLGPYEQYF. The CDR3, as DNA: TGTGCCAGCAGCTTGGCCCCCCTAGGGCCCTACGAGCAGTACTTC.

The chain recombines TRBV7-2 with TRBJ2-6, with D possibly being TRBD1 (5 bases). Per germline, CDR1 SGHTA and CDR2 FQGNSA. The V end lost 1 base, the J end lost 4 bases, and 17 bases lay between the germline ends. The CDR3 length is 18 residues. The CDR3 nucleotides are TGTGCCAGCAGCTTAGTTCCTGCAGGGCGTTCCGGGGCCAACGTCCTGACTTTC. This codes for CASSLVPAGRSGANVLTF.

This chain joins TRBV13 and TRBJ1-2; D not certain. Deletions cut 0 bases from V and 7 bases from J, with 6 bases between. The germline V gene encodes CDR1 PRHDT and CDR2 FYEKMQ (reference sequence). This CDR3 is built from 12 residues. DNA for the CDR3: TGTGCCAGCAGCTTAGGCACGGGTGGCTACACCTTC. It yields the protein CASSLGTGGYTF.

V and J are TRBV5-4 and TRBJ2-1; D is undetermined. Trimming took off 4 bases at V and 5 bases at J, with 13 bases between the two ends. This CDR3 comprises 14 residues. The germline V gene encodes CDR1 SGHNT and CDR2 YYREEE (reference sequence). The CDR3 reads CASSPASIHNEQFF. The CDR3 bases are TGTGCCAGCAGCCCGGCCAGTATCCACAATGAGCAGTTCTTC.

The chain couples TRBV4-2 to TRBJ1-2; D perhaps matches TRBD1 (6 bases). The V end was cut by 1 base, the J end by 4 bases, with 13 bases between. In germline, CDR1 is LGHNA, CDR2 YNFKEQ. The CDR3 extends over 15 amino acids. The CDR3, as DNA: TGTGCCAGCAGCCAAGCACCCACAGGGAGCTATGGCTACACCTTC. Amino acid sequence: CASSQAPTGSYGYTF.

This clone was observed once. This chain uses TRBV6-6 with TRBJ2-1; 7 nucleotides line up with TRBD1. After removal of 7 bases from V and 10 bases from J, the junction contained 4 bases not matched to a gene. This CDR3 has 11 amino acids. Germline CDR1 is MNHNY and CDR2 is SVGAGI (reference sequence). CDR3 sequence: CASNRGREQFF. The CDR3 nucleotides are TGTGCCAGCAACAGGGGTAGGGAGCAGTTCTTC.

This sequence joins TRBV2 and TRBJ2-1; D may be TRBD2 (7 bases). V lost 5 bases, J lost 6 bases, and 23 bases lay in between. Germline V lookup: CDR1 SNHLY, CDR2 FYNNEI. The CDR3 loop spans 17 amino acids. The DNA for the CDR3 is TGTGCCAGCAGTTACGACAGTTTCGGACTAGGGGGCAATGAGCAGTTCTTC. Translated, it gives CASSYDSFGLGGNEQFF.

This chain connects TRBV5-5 to TRBJ1-5; unclear D gene. Germline V lookup: CDR1 SGHKS, CDR2 YYEKEE (reference sequence). The CDR3 contains 15 residues. The V end was cut by 0 bases, the J end by 1 base, with 8 bases between. CDR3 amino acids: CASSLVSMSNQPQHF. CDR3 coding DNA: TGTGCCAGCAGCTTGGTCTCCATGAGCAATCAGCCCCAGCATTTT.